Listed below are T cell receptor beta chains from one sample, sequenced in a study of blood T cells in healthy people across ages. TCRdb used MiXCR to reprocess the 5' RACE reads, holding one entry per CDR3 protein. This sample has about 650,000 distinct CDR3 sequences; 32% occur once, and the top ten carry approximately 15%. Material: blood. The receptor source for this set is a woman older than 75 in good health. The CDR3 runs from the conserved cysteine through the conserved F or W. The order of the fields is D gene, V gene, J gene, clone size, CDR3 length, CDR3 DNA, CDR3 protein. D genes are given only for firm matches. The size entry is marked missing in some rows and otherwise reads once, few, many or a size class.

D gene: TRBD1; V gene: TRBV6-5; J gene: TRBJ2-7; clone size: many; CDR3 length: 14; CDR3 DNA: TGTGCCAGCAGACTGGGACAGGGAGCCTACGAGCAGTACTTC; CDR3 protein: CASRLGQGAYEQYF
D gene: -; V gene: TRBV7-9; J gene: TRBJ1-1; clone size: few; CDR3 length: 15; CDR3 DNA: TGTGCCAGCAGCCCCCGGTGGGAGGGCCCCACTGAAGCTTTCTTT; CDR3 protein: CASSPRWEGPTEAFF
D gene: -; V gene: TRBV29-1; J gene: TRBJ1-1; clone size: few; CDR3 length: 13; CDR3 DNA: TGCAGCGTTGGGGACCCAAAGCTCACTGAAGCTTTCTTT; CDR3 protein: CSVGDPKLTEAFF
D gene: TRBD2; V gene: TRBV20-1; J gene: TRBJ2-1; clone size: -; CDR3 length: 15; CDR3 DNA: TGCAGTGCTAGAGAAGCGGGGGAATCCTACAATGAGCAGTTCTTC; CDR3 protein: CSAREAGESYNEQFF
D gene: TRBD2; V gene: TRBV12-3/TRBV12-4; J gene: TRBJ2-5; clone size: -; CDR3 length: 14; CDR3 DNA: TGTGCCAGCAGTTTGGGCGGGGGTAACGATGAGCCGTACTTC; CDR3 protein: CASSLGGGNDEPYF
D gene: -; V gene: TRBV11-1; J gene: TRBJ2-1; clone size: many; CDR3 length: 13; CDR3 DNA: TGTGCCAGCAGCTCCCGGGTGACCGATGAGCAGTTCTTC; CDR3 protein: CASSSRVTDEQFF
D gene: TRBD2; V gene: TRBV5-1; J gene: TRBJ2-7; clone size: -; CDR3 length: 17; CDR3 DNA: TGCGCCAGCAGCCCTCAGCTTACTAGCGGGAGGGTATACGAGCAGTACTTC; CDR3 protein: CASSPQLTSGRVYEQYF
D gene: -; V gene: TRBV7-6; J gene: TRBJ2-5; clone size: -; CDR3 length: 12; CDR3 DNA: TGTGCCAGCAGCCTAAACGCGCAGACCCAGTACTTC; CDR3 protein: CASSLNAQTQYF
D gene: -; V gene: TRBV7-2; J gene: TRBJ2-5; clone size: -; CDR3 length: 15; CDR3 DNA: TGTGCCAGCAGCTTAGATGGCTTCCCGAGGGAGACCCAGTACTTC; CDR3 protein: CASSLDGFPRETQYF
D gene: -; V gene: TRBV7-3; J gene: TRBJ1-5; clone size: -; CDR3 length: 15; CDR3 DNA: TGTGCCAGCAGCTCATCCGGGGCACGGCATCAGCCCCAGCATTTT; CDR3 protein: CASSSSGARHQPQHF
D gene: -; V gene: TRBV7-2; J gene: TRBJ1-2; clone size: many; CDR3 length: 16; CDR3 DNA: TGTGCCAGCAGCTTAAGTCGGGGCACGAGATCATATGGCTACACCTTC; CDR3 protein: CASSLSRGTRSYGYTF
D gene: TRBD2; V gene: TRBV7-3; J gene: TRBJ2-3; clone size: many; CDR3 length: 20; CDR3 DNA: TGTGCCAGCAGCCCCCGTCCGGGACTAGCGGAGATAACTAGCACAGATACGCAGTATTTT; CDR3 protein: CASSPRPGLAEITSTDTQYF
D gene: -; V gene: TRBV4-3; J gene: TRBJ1-5; clone size: many; CDR3 length: 15; CDR3 DNA: TGCGCCAGCAGCCAAGACCTCGTCAGGGATCAGCCCCAGCATTTT; CDR3 protein: CASSQDLVRDQPQHF